One TCR beta chain is described in this entry. Its specificity is not known. This entry comes from a study of identical twins. Whole-study results and caveats: With abundant cord blood beta clonotypes, insertions were fewer; memory repertoires showed no such pattern. Shared out-of-frame alpha sequences (those common to twins) showed excess low generation probability.

TCRdb processed the 5' RACE reads anew with MiXCR; each CDR3 protein has one entry. The sample lists some 1,600,000 distinct CDR3 sequences; about 30% were seen once. This CDR3 region has 15 residues. V lost 4 bases to trimming and J lost 2 bases; unmatched junction nucleotides: 6. The V gene's germline CDR1 is KGHDR and CDR2 SFDVKD. The sequenced sample consisted of cord blood. The TCR was taken from a newborn girl in good health. V is TRBV24-1 and J is TRBJ2-5; 7 nucleotides match TRBD1. In DNA form, the CDR3 reads TGTGCCACCAGTGACCCAGGGGGAAGTCAAGAGACCCAGTACTTC. Translated: CATSDPGGSQETQYF.